One sample yielded the 10 T cell receptor beta chains listed below, sequenced in a study of blood T cell repertoires in COVID-19 (dated by TCRdb to 2020 to 2022). The protocol used for the library was the immunoSEQ multiplex PCR assay. This is the immuneACCESS table as TCRdb keeps it, with only in-frame sequences that have V and J called. A part of the clones is gone; compared with another copy, unresolved V genes explain less than half, and the rest is unexplained. For this sample the table gives some 200,000 clones, of which 94% were detected only once. The ten largest clonotypes hold 0.6% to 0.8% of the sample. Material for sequencing was peripheral blood. These TCRs come from a man aged 30-40 years with COVID-19, enrolled during active disease.

The chain carries TRBV5-5 and TRBJ1-2; 10 nucleotides align to TRBD1. Per germline, CDR1 SGHKS and CDR2 YYEKEE (reference sequence). The CDR3 spans 17 residues. J gave up 10 bases and V 0 bases, and 15 bases lay outside the gene matches. The DNA of the CDR3 is TGTGCCAGCAGCTTGGGGAGACAGGGGGCGCTGGGTCATGTCTACACCTTC. Residues: CASSLGRQGALGHVYTF.

The CDR3 loop reads CASSYSFGTDPYEQYF. DNA of the CDR3: TGTGCCAGCAGTTACTCTTTCGGGACAGACCCCTACGAGCAGTACTTC. The chain links TRBV6-5 to TRBJ2-7; TRBD1 matches 7 bases. Germline CDR1 and CDR2: MNHEY and SVGAGI. With 0 bases clipped from V and 2 bases from J, the junction kept 7 bases outside the gene matches. The CDR3 runs to 16 residues.

The V and J genes are TRBV19 and TRBJ2-5; 10 positions agree with TRBD1. This CDR3 has 14 residues. The germline CDR1 and CDR2 sequences are LNHDA and SQIVND (reference sequence). CDR3 nucleotide sequence: TGTTCACTAATCCGGGACAGGGGCAACGAGACCCAGTACTTC. Its translation is CSLIRDRGNETQYF.

In DNA form, the CDR3 reads TGTGCCAGCAGCAACAGGGTATTGAACACTGAAGCTTTCTTT. Amino acid sequence: CASSNRVLNTEAFF. The gene calls are TRBV5-5 and TRBJ1-1; D perhaps matches TRBD1 (6 bases). The germline gives CDR1 SGHKS, CDR2 YYEKEE (reference sequence). The CDR3 length is 14 residues. V lost 4 bases and J 0 bases, leaving 10 bases between the germline ends. Combining the CDR3 with reference TRBV5-5 and TRBJ1-1 gives the whole variable domain DAGVTQSPTHLIKTRGQQVTLRCSPISGHKSVSWYQQVLGQGPQFIFQYYEKEERGRGNFPDRFSARQFPNYSSELNVNALLLGDSALYLCASSNRVLNTEAFFGQGTRLTVV.

The chain recombines TRBV4-1 with TRBJ1-1; 7 bases agree with TRBD1. V lost 1 base to trimming and J lost 11 bases; unmatched junction nucleotides: 10. The CDR3 runs 14 residues. Germline CDR1 and CDR2: MGHRA and YSYEKL. This chain's CDR3 is CASSQVQEPGQAFF. The DNA for the CDR3 is TGCGCCAGCAGCCAAGTCCAGGAACCGGGACAGGCTTTCTTT.

The gene calls are TRBV10-3 and TRBJ1-1, with 9 bases matching TRBD1. The CDR3 runs to 15 residues. V lost 3 bases and J lost 10; bases outside the gene matches: 12. The germline V gene encodes CDR1 ENHRY and CDR2 SYGVKD. CDR3: CAISDLGDRGLIAFF. The CDR3 DNA is TGTGCCATCAGTGATCTAGGAGACAGGGGGTTGATAGCTTTCTTT.

The chain is built from TRBV11-1 and TRBJ1-3, with TRBD1 as a possible D gene (5 bases). Germline V gene data show CDR1 as SGHAT and CDR2 as FQDESV (reference sequence). Trimming pared 0 bases from V and 0 bases from J, leaving 12 bases between. The CDR3 covers 17 residues. CDR3 loop: CASSLALDITSGNTIYF. The CDR3 nucleotides read TGTGCCAGCAGCTTAGCCTTGGACATCACCTCTGGAAACACCATATATTTT.

This chain joins TRBV5-5 and TRBJ1-1; TRBD1 aligns across 8 bases. The trim removed 1 base at V and 10 bases at J, leaving 3 bases unmatched. The CDR3 consists of 12 residues. Germline V gene sequence: CDR1 SGHKS, CDR2 YYEKEE (reference sequence). As DNA, the CDR3 is TGTGCCAGCAGCTTGCGGACAGGGAGAGCTTTCTTT. Translating gives CASSLRTGRAFF.

This chain joins TRBV5-5 and TRBJ2-3; 7 nucleotides agree with TRBD1. This CDR3 region has 14 residues. CDR1 is SGHKS and CDR2 is YYEKEE in the germline V gene (reference sequence). V lost 2 bases to trimming and J lost 2 bases; unmatched junction nucleotides: 2. CDR3 DNA sequence: TGTGCCAGCAGCTTACAGGGGTACACAGATACGCAGTATTTT. This translates into CASSLQGYTDTQYF.

V usage is TRBV5-1 and J usage is TRBJ1-6; 7 bases are shared with TRBD1. V was clipped by 0 bases and J by 0 bases; unmatched bases: 9. Germline V lookup: CDR1 SGHRS, CDR2 YFSETQ. CDR3 length equals 19 residues. CDR3 residues: CASSLDGRGESSYNSPLHF. DNA for the CDR3: TGCGCCAGCAGCTTGGATGGCAGGGGGGAGAGCTCCTATAATTCACCCCTCCACTTT.